The subject of this entry is one T cell receptor beta chain. Its antigen remains unidentified. No base quality values were provided; no much bigger clone lies one nucleotide off. This entry comes from a study of CD8+CD57+ T cells in acquired aplastic anemia (dated by TCRdb to about 2018). For the study in its entirety: A mean of about 3.2 ug of DNA, ranging from roughly 0.19 to 27.4 ug, was extracted from sorted CD4+ and CD8+ cells. A CD8+CD57+ expansion meant a frequency higher than the mean frequency seen in healthy subjects.

Genomic DNA was used as template for profiling of TCR beta VDJ combinations and CDR3 sequences. An Illumina HiSeq 2000 was used for TCR repertoire sequencing. In the source study's methods: Repertoires were assessed using TRBV/TRBJ rearrangement plots, CDR3 size and DJ length profiles, and Simpson's diversity index. The most abundant DNA sequence in the deep sequencing data was taken as the immunodominant clone. CDR3 amino acid sequences were checked for sharing across subjects and were also compared against the VDJdb database and published repertoires. TCRdb ran its own pipeline on the public reads, namely fastp trimming at Q25 and MiXCR clone calling, and kept in-frame beta chains. Every CDR3 protein is listed once, alongside the most common genes and DNA of its rows. What appears here as the V and J calls and clone size reflects TCRdb's work, not the paper's. The sample table records about 240,000 distinct CDR3 sequences; around 45% of these occur just once. The top ten constitute 6.5% to 10% of the sample.

Flow cytometry had shown CD8+CD57+ cell expansion in the patients selected for sequencing. Every patient had severe acquired aplastic anemia, diagnosed using the International Study of Aplastic Anemia and Agranulocytosis and Camitta criteria. Patients had received no therapy at the time of blood sampling. TCR repertoires of sorted CD4+ and CD8+ blood T cells from severe aplastic anemia patients and healthy subjects were deep-sequenced in the study. Patients were enrolled under clinicaltrials.gov protocols 00001620, 01623167, 00001397, 00071045, 00081523 and 00961064 in the USA. Ficoll-Paque density gradient centrifugation was used to isolate peripheral blood mononuclear cells. Before DNA was extracted, CD4+ and CD8+ T cells were sorted using either FACS or magnetic beads. Overall study results and their limits: Some 30 CD8+ CDR3 sequences were found to be shared between patients and controls, but these sequences appeared to be highly expressed in patients and within the immunodominant clones of the patients. CD8+ Simpson's diversity did not differ significantly between patients and healthy controls (P=0.060).

The sequencing input was sorted CD4+, CD8+, or CD8+CD57+ T cells (not recorded which) from PBMCs. The origin of this receptor is a human donor with aplastic anemia.

The DNA sequence is as follows: TGCAGTGCTAGTAGGCAGGCCACCTACGAGCAGTACTTC. Its protein reads: CSASRQATYEQYF. The V gene is TRBV20-1 and the J gene is TRBJ2-7; the D gene cannot be named for sure. V is clipped by 3 bases and J by 2 bases, and the sequence between their germline boundaries is 11 bases long. Taken from cysteine to phenylalanine, the CDR3 has 13 residues. Just CDR3 DNA is preserved here, 39 bases in frame from base 1. For CDR1 and CDR2, the germline V gene (reference sequence) lists DFQATT and SNEGSKA.